The subject of this entry is one T cell receptor beta chain. The antigen remains undetermined. This specimen belongs to a study of post-analysis software for immune sequencing data. Study-level information: The cohort encompassed relapsing-remitting, secondary progressive and progressive-relapsing multiple sclerosis disease courses.

Study findings and constraints: Normalized Chao1 diversity was significantly lower in multiple sclerosis patients than in controls. Compared with controls, patients had more of about 5 TRBV segments, including TRBV5-6, TRBV5-1 and TRBV20-1. Same-batch samples co-clustered strongly by F measure.

CDR3 length: 15 amino acids. Germline assignment: CDR1 SEHNR and CDR2 FQNEAQ (reference sequence). The trim removed 1 base at V and 2 bases at J, leaving 3 bases unmatched. Prepared TCR beta cDNA libraries contained unique molecular identifiers. TCRdb reprocessed the PCR reads via MiXCR and lists one record per CDR3 protein. Here the sample spans about 160,000 distinct CDR3 sequences, around 36% being singletons. The sequence derives from a girl aged 10-17 years with multiple sclerosis. Specimen: blood, collected after autologous hematopoietic stem cell transplantation. This chain links TRBV7-9 with TRBJ2-7, with 9 bases that match TRBD1. In DNA, the CDR3 is TGTGCCAGCAGCTTAGGGACAGGGGACACCTACGAGCAGTACTTC. It encodes CASSLGTGDTYEQYF.